These T cell receptor beta chains were read from a single sample in a study of response to subunit inactivated influenza vaccine. One entry per CDR3 protein results from TCRdb running MiXCR on the RT-PCR reads. This sample carries about 650,000 distinct CDR3 sequences, about 15% of them seen once, and the ten largest clones take around 10%. This specimen consisted of PBMCs from blood, obtained roughly 13 days after vaccination. Receptors were obtained from a middle-aged man who received an inactivated influenza vaccine. The CDR3 runs from the conserved cysteine through the conserved F or W. A D gene is named only where the DNA matches it firmly. Where a row states a size, it is once, few, many or the class of an expanded clone; other rows omit it.

abundance,d_gene,v_gene,j_gene,CDR3nt,CDR3aa
.,.,TRBV20-1,TRBJ2-7,TGCAGTGCAAGACCTGCGGGGAGCTCCTACGAGCAGTACTTC,CSARPAGSSYEQYF
few,.,TRBV4-3,TRBJ2-3,TGCGCCAGCAGCCAAGGGGCCCTTTCGGGAGTTGGAGATACGCAGTATTTT,CASSQGALSGVGDTQYF
.,.,TRBV20-1,TRBJ2-3,TGCAGTGCTAGCCCTCGTGCCAGCGCGAATACGCAGTATTTT,CSASPRASANTQYF
few,TRBD1,TRBV2,TRBJ2-1,TGTGCCAGAACCGGGACAGGGAACAATGAGCAGTTCTTC,CARTGTGNNEQFF
.,.,TRBV20-1,TRBJ2-2,TGCAGTGCTAGTTACAGGAGATACACCGGGGAGCTGTTTTTT,CSASYRRYTGELFF
few,.,TRBV30,TRBJ2-5,TGTGCCTGGAGCGTTACCAGAACAGGGTCCCAGTACTTC,CAWSVTRTGSQYF
few,TRBD2,TRBV18,TRBJ2-1,TGTGCCAGCTCACCTCAACTAGCGGGAGCCGGCTACAATGAGCAGTTCTTC,CASSPQLAGAGYNEQFF
.,.,TRBV6-2/TRBV6-3,TRBJ2-1,TGTGCCAGCAGCAGCGGGTATTACAATGAGCAGTTCTTC,CASSSGYYNEQFF
few,.,TRBV28,TRBJ1-4,TGTGCCAGCAGTTTTCCAGAGCGAGGAGAAAAACTGTTTTTT,CASSFPERGEKLFF
.,.,TRBV4-3,TRBJ2-7,TGCGCCAGCAGCCAAGATGGGGCAGATCCCTACGAGCAGTACTTC,CASSQDGADPYEQYF
few,TRBD2,TRBV20-1,TRBJ2-3,TGCAGTGCTTCGCGACTAGCGGGGGAGGCAGATACGCAGTATTTT,CSASRLAGEADTQYF
.,TRBD2,TRBV27,TRBJ2-1,TGTGCCAGCAGTGTCGGGGTAGCGGGAGGTTTGCATGAGCAGTTCTTC,CASSVGVAGGLHEQFF
.,.,TRBV29-1,TRBJ2-1,TGCAGCGTTGAAGATAAGGGTAGCGCGCAATGGGAGCAGTTCTTC,CSVEDKGSAQWEQFF
.,.,TRBV30,TRBJ1-2,TGTGCCTGGAGGCGCATGGGCCGTTCTGGAGGCTACACCTTC,CAWRRMGRSGGYTF
many,.,TRBV11-2,TRBJ2-7,TGTGCCAGCAGCTTAGAGCTGGGCTCCTACGAGCAGTACTTC,CASSLELGSYEQYF
few,TRBD1,TRBV10-3,TRBJ2-2,TGTGCCATCAGTGTTCCGGACAGGCGCGGGGAGCTGTTTTTT,CAISVPDRRGELFF
few,TRBD2,TRBV18,TRBJ2-7,TGTGCCAGCTCACCACCGGCGGGAGCGTCTTACGAGCAGTACTTC,CASSPPAGASYEQYF
.,.,TRBV20-1,TRBJ2-6,TGCAGTGCTAGCAGGGCTGGGGCCAACGTCCTGACTTTC,CSASRAGANVLTF
.,.,TRBV20-1,TRBJ1-3,TGCAGTGCTCAACCAGCCTCTGGAAACACCATATATTTT,CSAQPASGNTIYF
few,.,TRBV10-3,TRBJ2-2,TGTGCCATCAGTGAGAGAGTCACCGGGGAGCTGTTTTTT,CAISERVTGELFF
.,TRBD2,TRBV5-5,TRBJ2-3,TGTGCCAGCAGCTTTCGTGGCGGGAGAGGGGTTACGCAGTATTTT,CASSFRGGRGVTQYF
few,.,TRBV12-3/TRBV12-4,TRBJ2-2,TGTGCCAGCAGTTTTTTCACGTCGGGCACCGGGGAGCTGTTTTTT,CASSFFTSGTGELFF
few,TRBD1,TRBV12-3/TRBV12-4,TRBJ2-2,TGTGCCAGCAATTCAGGACAGGGGAGCTACTTACCCACCGGGGAGCTGTTTTTT,CASNSGQGSYLPTGELFF
few,.,TRBV20-1,TRBJ2-3,TGCAGTGCTAGTAACGGACCTACACGCACAGATACGCAGTATTTT,CSASNGPTRTDTQYF
many,TRBD2,TRBV18,TRBJ2-1,TGTGCCAGCAGCCCCTCGGGGGGGAATGAGCAGTTCTTC,CASSPSGGNEQFF
few,TRBD1,TRBV5-1,TRBJ1-2,TGCGCCAGCAGCGGGACAGCTCCCCATGGCTACACCTTC,CASSGTAPHGYTF
.,.,TRBV5-1,TRBJ2-5,TGCGCCAGCAGCTTGGCCGCCACGCTGGAGACCCAGTACTTC,CASSLAATLETQYF
few,TRBD1,TRBV7-2,TRBJ1-1,TGTGCCAGCATCATCGACAGGGGGAGGAACACTGAAGCTTTCTTT,CASIIDRGRNTEAFF
.,TRBD1,TRBV7-2,TRBJ2-5,TGTGCCAGCAGCCGCCAGGGGGCGCGGCAAGAGACCCAGTACTTC,CASSRQGARQETQYF
few,.,TRBV6-5,TRBJ1-1,TGTGCCAGCAGTTATTCTCCCGGTTTGAACACTGAAGCTTTCTTT,CASSYSPGLNTEAFF
.,TRBD2,TRBV5-1,TRBJ2-7,TGCGCCAGCAGCTTCAGATTAACTAGCGGGGGGGGAACCTACGAGCAGTACTTC,CASSFRLTSGGGTYEQYF
.,.,TRBV5-1,TRBJ2-5,TGCGCCAGCAGCGCGGGACAACTACAAGAGACCCAGTACTTC,CASSAGQLQETQYF
few,.,TRBV7-2,TRBJ2-7,TGTGCCAGCAGCTTTAGCGGTGACACCTACGAGCAGTACTTC,CASSFSGDTYEQYF
few,TRBD2,TRBV7-2,TRBJ2-3,TGTGCCAGCAGCCCGGGACTAGCGGTGAGCACAGATACGCAGTATTTT,CASSPGLAVSTDTQYF
.,TRBD1,TRBV19,TRBJ2-1,TGTGCCAGTAGTATATATGGACAGGGGGGCGATGAGCAGTTCTTC,CASSIYGQGGDEQFF
few,.,TRBV28,TRBJ2-1,TGTGCCAGCACCTCCCAAACAAGGGAGCAGTTCTTC,CASTSQTREQFF
once,.,TRBV4-1,TRBJ2-7,TGCGCCAGCAGCCACGGCGGGGGCGGCGCTAGGGGGGAGCAGTACTTC,CASSHGGGGARGEQYF
few,.,TRBV3-1,TRBJ1-6,TGTGCCAGCAGCGCCGGGACCTATAATTCACCCCTCCACTTT,CASSAGTYNSPLHF
.,.,TRBV7-9,TRBJ2-3,TGTGCCAGCAGCTTAGGGGCAGGGTTGCGCGATACGCAGTATTTT,CASSLGAGLRDTQYF
few,TRBD1,TRBV30,TRBJ2-2,TGTGCCTGGAAGGGACAGGGCGTCGCCGGGGAGCTGTTTTTT,CAWKGQGVAGELFF
.,.,TRBV20-1,TRBJ2-5,TGCAGTGCCCCGAAGGCGGCGGGAAGGGAGACCCAGTACTTC,CSAPKAAGRETQYF
few,TRBD1,TRBV6-2/TRBV6-3,TRBJ1-5,TGTGCCAGCAGTTACGGAGGAACGGGGACAGGAGTCTCGCCCCAGCATTTT,CASSYGGTGTGVSPQHF
.,TRBD1,TRBV2,TRBJ1-2,TGTGCCAGCAGCCTCGAAGGACAGGGTAGAGGCTACACCTTC,CASSLEGQGRGYTF
few,TRBD2,TRBV25-1,TRBJ2-7,TGTGCCAGCGAGAGCGGGAGAGGGGTTTGGGAGCAGTACTTC,CASESGRGVWEQYF
.,.,TRBV7-6,TRBJ2-1,TGTGCCAGCAGCTTAGCAGGGACCCGAGAGCAGTTCTTC,CASSLAGTREQFF
.,TRBD2,TRBV7-2,TRBJ2-1,TGTGCCAGCAGCTTAGGGCTAGCGGGAGGCAGGGTCAATGAGCAGTTCTTC,CASSLGLAGGRVNEQFF
few,.,TRBV4-3,TRBJ2-2,TGCGCCAGCAGCCAAGGACAGAGTCAAGGAACCGGGGAGCTGTTTTTT,CASSQGQSQGTGELFF
few,.,TRBV25-1,TRBJ1-3,TGTGCCAGCAACGGCCTGGAAAGAAACACCATATATTTT,CASNGLERNTIYF
.,TRBD1,TRBV6-5,TRBJ1-4,TGTGCCAGCAGTTACCCGACAGGGAGTGGTGAAAAACTGTTTTTT,CASSYPTGSGEKLFF
few,.,TRBV27,TRBJ2-3,TGTGCCAGCAGTCCGAAGACGAATCCAGATACGCAGTATTTT,CASSPKTNPDTQYF
.,TRBD2,TRBV7-2,TRBJ2-3,TGTGCCAGCAGGCGGACTAGCGGGGAGGGCGGTACGCAGTATTTT,CASRRTSGEGGTQYF
.,.,TRBV3-1,TRBJ2-7,TGTGCCAGCAGAGCTACGGGGAACTCTCCCTACGAGCAGTACTTC,CASRATGNSPYEQYF
many,.,TRBV27,TRBJ2-5,TGTGCCAGCAGTTGGAGTAGGGCGGGAGAGACCCAGTACTTC,CASSWSRAGETQYF
.,.,TRBV29-1,TRBJ2-2,TGCAGCGCAAGATATTTAGTCTTGTCCGGGGAGCTGTTTTTT,CSARYLVLSGELFF
.,.,TRBV15,TRBJ2-7,TGTGCCACCAGCAGAGGCTTTCTGGGAGATTACTACGAGCAGTACTTC,CATSRGFLGDYYEQYF
few,TRBD2,TRBV7-2,TRBJ2-2,TGTGCCAGCAGCGCGGGACTACAACTCGGGGAGCTGTTTTTT,CASSAGLQLGELFF